This T cell receptor beta chain was captured in a study of blood T cell repertoires in COVID-19. Study at large: Some COVID-19 samples were acute and others convalescent; all came from the United States, Italy and Spain.

Recruitment covered about two dozen US areas and drew participants whose ages spanned about 18 to 90 years. Participant-given clinical history determined each cohort assignment. This clone was counted between two and nine times. Methods used by the authors: Amplification of reference gene primers was used by the study to estimate nucleated cell counts. This table comes from immunoSEQ multiplex PCR, and its TCRdb copy is limited to in-frame clones, with some not included. Clone size and the V and J calls come from that table; the DNA yielded D and trimming. The table lists 300,000 to 350,000 clones, 90% of them singletons. This CDR3 has 16 residues. The J segment lost 0 bases and the V segment lost 0 bases, leaving 3 bases of the junction unmatched. From germline, CDR1 is MGHRA and CDR2 YSYEKL.

V gene TRBV4-1 combines with J gene TRBJ1-2, with 8 bases aligning to TRBD1. This receptor was identified in a woman younger than 30 with acute COVID-19. What was sequenced was PBMCs or T cells enriched from blood (not recorded which). CDR3 nucleotides: TGCGCCAGCAGCCAAGACGGACAGGGATCTAACTATGGCTACACCTTC. Protein product: CASSQDGQGSNYGYTF.